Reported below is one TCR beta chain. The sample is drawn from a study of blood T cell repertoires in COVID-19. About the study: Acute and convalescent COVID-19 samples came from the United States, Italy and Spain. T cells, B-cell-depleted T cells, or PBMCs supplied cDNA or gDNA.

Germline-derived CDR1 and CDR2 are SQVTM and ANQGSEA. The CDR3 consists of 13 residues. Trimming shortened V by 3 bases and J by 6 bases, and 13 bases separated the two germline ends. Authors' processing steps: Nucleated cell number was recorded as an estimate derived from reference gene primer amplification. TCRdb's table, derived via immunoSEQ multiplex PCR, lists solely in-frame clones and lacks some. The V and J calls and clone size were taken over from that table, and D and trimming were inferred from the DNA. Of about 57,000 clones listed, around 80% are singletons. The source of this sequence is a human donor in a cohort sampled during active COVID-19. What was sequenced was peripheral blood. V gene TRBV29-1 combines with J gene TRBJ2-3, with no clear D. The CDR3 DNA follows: TGCAGCGTTGACGACACCGGTTTGGATACGCAGTATTTT. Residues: CSVDDTGLDTQYF.